These 11 T cell receptor beta chains were all obtained from the same sample, sequenced in a study of blood T cell repertoires in COVID-19. TCRdb keeps only in-frame clones here, not all; method: immunoSEQ multiplex PCR. The table includes around 230,000 clones, about 81% detected once. Sequenced material: PBMCs or T cells enriched from blood (not recorded which). The receptors originated from a man in his forties or fifties who had recovered from COVID-19.

The sample holds one count of this clone. The rearrangement joins TRBV12-3 or TRBV12-4 to TRBJ2-5, with no clear D. Deletions cut 5 bases from V and 5 bases from J, with 6 bases between. The length of the CDR3 is 11 residues. The CDR3 sequence: CASSLRETQYF. The CDR3 coding sequence is TGTGCCAGCAGTCTGCGGGAGACCCAGTACTTC.

This rearrangement joins TRBV2 to TRBJ1-2; unclear D gene. The germline gives CDR1 SNHLY, CDR2 FYNNEI. V lost 1 base and J 6 bases, leaving 9 bases between the germline ends. The CDR3 consists of 13 residues. CDR3 DNA sequence: TGTGCCAGCAGTGAAGATTGGGAGCATGGCTACACCTTC. Amino acid sequence: CASSEDWEHGYTF.

This chain links TRBV6-1 with TRBJ1-5; 10 bases map to TRBD1. CDR1 and CDR2 from the germline V gene are MNHNS and SASEGT. The CDR3 consists of 17 residues. V gave up 4 bases and J gave up 1 base; unmatched junction bases: 7. CDR3 sequence: CASSAGQGRSSNQPQHF. CDR3 nucleotides: TGTGCCAGCAGTGCGGGACAGGGGCGTTCGAGCAATCAGCCCCAGCATTTT.

V is TRBV12-3 or TRBV12-4 and J is TRBJ1-1; D uncertain. V was cut by 6 bases and J by 1 base, with 9 bases left in between. This CDR3 has 13 residues. The CDR3 DNA is TGTGCCAGCAGATCTCCTACGAACACTGAAGCTTTCTTT. It translates to CASRSPTNTEAFF.

This sequence joins TRBV7-9 and TRBJ1-2; 11 bases line up with TRBD1. V trimming: 4 bases; J trimming: 6 bases; junction bases outside the gene matches: 7. The CDR3 spans 15 residues. Germline lookup yields CDR1 SEHNR and CDR2 FQNEAQ (reference sequence). CDR3 DNA: TGTGCCAGCAGCTCCTCCGGGACAGGGGGTGATGGCTACACCTTC. This sequence encodes CASSSSGTGGDGYTF.

The J gene is TRBJ1-2, the V gene TRBV5-1, with D maybe TRBD1 (6 bases). The V gene's germline CDR1 is SGHRS and CDR2 YFSETQ. The CDR3 length is 15 residues. The V end lost 5 bases, the J end lost 3 bases, and 17 bases lay between the germline ends. CDR3 loop: CASRHYRQVDYGYTF. For the CDR3, the DNA is TGCGCCAGCAGGCACTACCGACAGGTCGACTATGGCTACACCTTC.

The V and J genes are TRBV2 and TRBJ2-3, with 8 bases fitting TRBD1. V was clipped by 6 bases and J by 3 bases; unmatched bases: 8. From germline, CDR1 is SNHLY and CDR2 FYNNEI. CDR3 length: 15 amino acids. The CDR3 nucleotides are TGTGCCAGCAGGGCAGGGGGCGATTTTACAGATACGCAGTATTTT. Translated: CASRAGGDFTDTQYF.

The V call is TRBV19, the J call TRBJ1-6; D remains unclear. V was pared by 5 bases and J by 8 bases, with 10 bases between. Germline lookup yields CDR1 LNHDA and CDR2 SQIVND (reference sequence). This CDR3 is built from 13 residues. DNA of the CDR3: TGTGCCAGTAGTGGGGAGGTTCATTCACCCCTCCACTTT. Protein product: CASSGEVHSPLHF.

V is TRBV9 and J is TRBJ2-5; 7 positions agree with TRBD1. J was trimmed by 4 bases and V by 3 bases; bases with no gene match: 3. The CDR3 is made up of 13 amino acids. Germline V gene sequence: CDR1 SGDLS, CDR2 YYNGEE. CDR3 coding DNA: TGTGCCAGCAGCGCGACAGGGATAGAGACCCAGTACTTC. This translates into CASSATGIETQYF. The whole variable domain, filled in from reference TRBV9 and TRBJ2-5, reads DSGVTQTPKHLITATGQRVTLRCSPRSGDLSVYWYQQSLDQGLQFLIQYYNGEERAKGNILERFSAQQFPDLHSELNLSSLELGDSALYFCASSATGIETQYFGPGTRLLVL.

This chain connects TRBV7-2 to TRBJ2-2; maybe TRBD2 (6 bases). The CDR3 consists of 15 residues. V gave up 1 base and J gave up 4 bases, with 10 bases separating them. The germline V gene encodes CDR1 SGHTA and CDR2 FQGNSA. The CDR3 region has the DNA TGTGCCAGCAGCTTAGTAGCGGTGACCACCGGGGAGCTGTTTTTT. Residues: CASSLVAVTTGELFF.

The genes are TRBV24-1 and TRBJ2-5; 14 positions agree with TRBD2. V lost 10 bases and J lost 6; bases outside the gene matches: 3. This CDR3 has 13 residues. Germline V gene lookup returns CDR1 KGHDR and CDR2 SFDVKD. CDR3 coding DNA: TGTGCCACGGGACTAGCGGGAGTACAGACCCAGTACTTC. It specifies CATGLAGVQTQYF.